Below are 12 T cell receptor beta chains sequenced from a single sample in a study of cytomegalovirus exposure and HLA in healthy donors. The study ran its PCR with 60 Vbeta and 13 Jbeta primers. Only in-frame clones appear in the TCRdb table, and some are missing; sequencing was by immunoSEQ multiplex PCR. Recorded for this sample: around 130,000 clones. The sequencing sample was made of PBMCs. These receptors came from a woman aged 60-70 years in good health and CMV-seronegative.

CDR3 nucleotides: TGTGCCAGCAGCGTAGATTCGGGGGGGCCTTACGAGCAGTACTTC. Translation: CASSVDSGGPYEQYF. This chain links TRBV9 with TRBJ2-7; 8 bases map to TRBD2. V lost 0 bases and J lost 4; bases outside the gene matches: 6. CDR1 and CDR2 (germline): SGDLS, YYNGEE. This CDR3 contains 15 residues.

The CDR3 DNA is TGTGCCAGCACTCTAGCACTAGCGTCCTACGAGCAGTACTTC. Translated: CASTLALASYEQYF. The genes are TRBV28 and TRBJ2-7; 7 bases are shared with TRBD2. Germline V gives CDR1 MDHEN, CDR2 SYDVKM. This CDR3 has 14 residues. The ends lost 7 bases at V and 1 base at J; junction bases unmatched: 7.

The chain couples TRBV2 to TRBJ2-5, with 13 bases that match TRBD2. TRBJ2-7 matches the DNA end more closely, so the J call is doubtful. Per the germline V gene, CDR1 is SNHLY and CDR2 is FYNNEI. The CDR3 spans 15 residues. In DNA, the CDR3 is TGTGCCAGCAGTAATGGACTAGCGGGAGTTTACGAGCAGTACTTC. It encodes CASSNGLAGVYEQYF.

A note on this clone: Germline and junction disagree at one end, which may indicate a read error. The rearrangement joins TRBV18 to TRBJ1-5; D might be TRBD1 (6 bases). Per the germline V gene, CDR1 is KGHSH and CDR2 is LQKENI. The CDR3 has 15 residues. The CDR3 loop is CASSPQTGHRQPQHF. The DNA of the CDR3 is TGTGCCAGCTCGCCACAAACAGGGCACAGGCAGCCCCAGCATTTT.

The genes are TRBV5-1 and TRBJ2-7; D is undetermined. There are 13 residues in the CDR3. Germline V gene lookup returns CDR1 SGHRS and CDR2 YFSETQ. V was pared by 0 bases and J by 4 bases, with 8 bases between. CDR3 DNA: TGCGCCAGCAGCTTGGGCCCTAGGTACGAGCAGTACTTC. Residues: CASSLGPRYEQYF.

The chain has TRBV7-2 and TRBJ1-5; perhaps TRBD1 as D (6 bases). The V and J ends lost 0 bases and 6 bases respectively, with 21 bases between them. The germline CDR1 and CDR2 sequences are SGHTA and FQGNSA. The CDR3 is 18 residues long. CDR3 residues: CASSLARRDPRGGQPQHF. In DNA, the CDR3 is TGTGCCAGCAGCTTAGCGCGTCGGGACCCAAGAGGGGGTCAGCCCCAGCATTTT.

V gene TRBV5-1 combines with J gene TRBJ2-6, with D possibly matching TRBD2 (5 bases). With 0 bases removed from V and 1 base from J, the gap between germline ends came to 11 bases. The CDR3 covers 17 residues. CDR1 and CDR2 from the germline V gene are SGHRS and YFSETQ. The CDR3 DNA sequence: TGCGCCAGCAGCTTGGTGGCGAGGAGGTCTGGGGCCAACGTCCTGACTTTC. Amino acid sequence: CASSLVARRSGANVLTF.

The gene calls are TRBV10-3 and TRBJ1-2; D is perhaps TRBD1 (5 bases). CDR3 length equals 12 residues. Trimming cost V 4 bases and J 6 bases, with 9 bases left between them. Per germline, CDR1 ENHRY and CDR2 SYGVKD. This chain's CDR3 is CAISVGGDGYTF. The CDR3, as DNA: TGTGCCATCAGTGTGGGAGGGGATGGCTACACCTTC.

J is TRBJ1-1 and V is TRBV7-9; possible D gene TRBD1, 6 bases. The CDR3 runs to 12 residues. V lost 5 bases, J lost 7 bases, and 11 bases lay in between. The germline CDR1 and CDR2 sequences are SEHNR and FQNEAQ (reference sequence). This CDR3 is CASSVTGVEAFF. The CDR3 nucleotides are TGTGCCAGCAGCGTGACAGGTGTTGAAGCTTTCTTT.

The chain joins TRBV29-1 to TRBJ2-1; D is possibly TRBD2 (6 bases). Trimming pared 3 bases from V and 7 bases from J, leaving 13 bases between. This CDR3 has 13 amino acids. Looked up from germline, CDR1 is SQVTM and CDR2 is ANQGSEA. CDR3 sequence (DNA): TGCAGCGTTGAGGGAGTAGCGGCAAATGAGCAGTTCTTC. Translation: CSVEGVAANEQFF.

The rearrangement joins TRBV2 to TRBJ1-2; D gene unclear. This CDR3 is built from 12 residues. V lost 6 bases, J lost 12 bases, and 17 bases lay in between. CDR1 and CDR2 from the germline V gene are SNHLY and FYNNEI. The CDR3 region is CASSAEEEHHTF. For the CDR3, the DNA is TGTGCCAGCAGCGCCGAGGAGGAACATCACACCTTC.

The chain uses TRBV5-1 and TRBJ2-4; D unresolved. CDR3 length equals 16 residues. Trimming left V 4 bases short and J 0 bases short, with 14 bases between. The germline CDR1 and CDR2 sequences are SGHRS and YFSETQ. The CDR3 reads CASSQTTAVAKNIQYF. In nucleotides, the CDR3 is TGCGCCAGCAGCCAAACAACGGCGGTAGCCAAAAACATTCAGTACTTC.